This TCR beta chain was sequenced in a study of blood T cell repertoires in COVID-19. Background on the study: Specimens from acute and convalescent COVID-19 originated in the United States, Italy and Spain.

The CDR3 is 16 amino acids. J was trimmed by 8 bases and V by 3 bases; bases with no gene match: 13. In germline, CDR1 is SEHNR, CDR2 FQNEAQ (reference sequence). In the original processing: Amplification of reference gene primers provided the estimated nucleated cell counts. Profiling relied on immunoSEQ multiplex PCR, and the TCRdb table lists in-frame clones only, not all of them. That table furnishes V, J and clone size, whereas the DNA furnished D and trimming. The sample lists about 130,000 clones, 70% to 85% occurring once. The chain employs TRBV7-9 and TRBJ1-3; 7 nucleotides line up with TRBD1. The TCR comes from an elderly woman with acute or convalescent COVID-19. What was sequenced was peripheral blood. CDR3 nucleotide sequence: TGTGCCAGCAGCTTCCAGGCGGGCAGGGGGAAAGACACCATATATTTT. It yields the protein CASSFQAGRGKDTIYF.